Sequencing of this T cell receptor beta chain was carried out in a study of shared clonotypes between healthy human individuals. Germline CDR1 SGHTA, CDR2 FQGTGA. CDR3 length: 15 residues. The J segment lost 10 bases and the V segment lost 5 bases, leaving 8 bases of the junction unmatched. Study-wide findings and caveats: Compared with memory subsets, naive subsets generally had larger estimated richness.

TCRdb's table, derived via immunoSEQ multiplex PCR, lists solely in-frame clones and lacks some. The table has about 2 million clones, roughly 95% seen once. On this clone: As yet, its antigen is unknown.

The material sequenced was naive CD4+ T cells sorted from blood. The subset here: CD45RA+ positively selected. This receptor was obtained from a man aged 18 to 30 in good health. This chain links TRBV7-3 with TRBJ2-1, with 13 bases that match TRBD2. CDR3 sequence: CASSPGTSGVREQFF. CDR3 sequence (DNA): TGTGCCAGCAGCCCAGGGACTAGCGGGGTTCGGGAGCAGTTCTTC.